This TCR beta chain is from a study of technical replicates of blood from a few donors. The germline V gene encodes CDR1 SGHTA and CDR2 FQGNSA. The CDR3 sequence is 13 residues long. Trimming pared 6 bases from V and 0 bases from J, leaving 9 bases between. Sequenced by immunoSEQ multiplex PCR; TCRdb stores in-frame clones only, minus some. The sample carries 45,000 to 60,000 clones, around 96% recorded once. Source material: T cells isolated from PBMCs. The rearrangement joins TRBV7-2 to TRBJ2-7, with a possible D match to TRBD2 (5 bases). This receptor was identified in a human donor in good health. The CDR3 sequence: CASRGRDSYEQYF. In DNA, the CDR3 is TGTGCCAGCAGAGGACGGGACTCCTACGAGCAGTACTTC. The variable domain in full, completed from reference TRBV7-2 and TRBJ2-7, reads GAGVSQSPSNKVTEKGKDVELRCDPISGHTALYWYRQSLGQGLEFLIYFQGNSAPDKSGLPSDRFSAERTGGSVSTLTIQRTQQEDSAVYLCASRGRDSYEQYFGPGTRLTVT.